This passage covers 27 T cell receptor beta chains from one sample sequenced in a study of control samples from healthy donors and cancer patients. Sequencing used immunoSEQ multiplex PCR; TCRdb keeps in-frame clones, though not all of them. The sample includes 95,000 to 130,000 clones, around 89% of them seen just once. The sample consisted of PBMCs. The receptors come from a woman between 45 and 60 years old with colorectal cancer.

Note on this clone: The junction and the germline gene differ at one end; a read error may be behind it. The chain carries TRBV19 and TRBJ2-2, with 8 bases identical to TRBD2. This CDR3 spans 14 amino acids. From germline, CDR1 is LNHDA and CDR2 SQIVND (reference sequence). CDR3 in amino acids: CASSISGGAGELFF. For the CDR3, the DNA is TGTGCCAGTAGTATCTCCGGGGGGGCCGGAGAGCTGTTTTTT.

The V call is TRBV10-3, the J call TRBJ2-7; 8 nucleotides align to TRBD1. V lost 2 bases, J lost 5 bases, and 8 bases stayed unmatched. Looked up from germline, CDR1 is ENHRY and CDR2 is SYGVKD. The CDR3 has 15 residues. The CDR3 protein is CAISEQDRGRHEQYF. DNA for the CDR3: TGTGCCATCAGTGAGCAAGACAGGGGCCGCCACGAGCAGTACTTC.

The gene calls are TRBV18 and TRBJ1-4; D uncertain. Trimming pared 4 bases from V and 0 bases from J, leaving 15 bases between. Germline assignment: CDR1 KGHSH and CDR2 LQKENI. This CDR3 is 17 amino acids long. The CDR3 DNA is TGTGCCAGCTCACGCTCAGCGTCCGTTGCAACTAATGAAAAACTGTTTTTT. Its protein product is CASSRSASVATNEKLFF.

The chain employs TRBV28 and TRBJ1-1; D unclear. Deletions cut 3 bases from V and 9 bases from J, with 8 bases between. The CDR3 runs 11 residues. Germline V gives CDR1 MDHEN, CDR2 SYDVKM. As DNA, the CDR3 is TGTGCCAGCAGTTTCGTGGGGAAAGCTTTCTTT. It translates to CASSFVGKAFF. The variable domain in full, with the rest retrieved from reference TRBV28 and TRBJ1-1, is DVKVTQSSRYLVKRTGEKVFLECVQDMDHENMFWYRQDPGLGLRLIYFSYDVKMKEKGDIPEGYSVSREKKERFSLILESASTNQTSMYLCASSFVGKAFFGQGTRLTVV.

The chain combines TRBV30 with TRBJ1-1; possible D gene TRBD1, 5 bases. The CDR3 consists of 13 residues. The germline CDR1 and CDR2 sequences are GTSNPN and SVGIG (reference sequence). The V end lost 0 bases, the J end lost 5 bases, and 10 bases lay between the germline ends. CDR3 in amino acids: CAWSVQGLTEAFF. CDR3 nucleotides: TGTGCCTGGAGTGTCCAGGGATTAACTGAAGCTTTCTTT. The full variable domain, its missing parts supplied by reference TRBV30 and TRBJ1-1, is SQTIHQWPATLVQPVGSPLSLECTVEGTSNPNLYWYRQAAGRGLQLLFYSVGIGQISSEVPQNLSASRPQDRQFILSSKKLLLSDSGFYLCAWSVQGLTEAFFGQGTRLTVV.

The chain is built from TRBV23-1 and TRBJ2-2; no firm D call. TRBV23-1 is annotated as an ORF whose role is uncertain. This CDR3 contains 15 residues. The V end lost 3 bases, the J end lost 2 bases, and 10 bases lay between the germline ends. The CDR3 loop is CASSHRCINTGELFF. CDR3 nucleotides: TGCGCCAGCAGTCACCGTTGCATAAACACCGGGGAGCTGTTTTTT.

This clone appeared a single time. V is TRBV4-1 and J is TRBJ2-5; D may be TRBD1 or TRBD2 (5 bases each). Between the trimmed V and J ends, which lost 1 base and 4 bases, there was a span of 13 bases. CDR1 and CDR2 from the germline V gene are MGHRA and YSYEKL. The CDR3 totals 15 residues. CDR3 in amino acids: CASSQVRGVGETQYF. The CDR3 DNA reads TGCGCCAGCAGCCAAGTGAGAGGGGTCGGAGAGACCCAGTACTTC.

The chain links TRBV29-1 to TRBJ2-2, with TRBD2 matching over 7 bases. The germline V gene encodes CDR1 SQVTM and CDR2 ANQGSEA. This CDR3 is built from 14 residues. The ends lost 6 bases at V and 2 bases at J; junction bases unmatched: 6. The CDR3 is CSVNPSGNTGELFF. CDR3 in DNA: TGCAGCGTGAACCCTAGCGGAAACACCGGGGAGCTGTTTTTT.

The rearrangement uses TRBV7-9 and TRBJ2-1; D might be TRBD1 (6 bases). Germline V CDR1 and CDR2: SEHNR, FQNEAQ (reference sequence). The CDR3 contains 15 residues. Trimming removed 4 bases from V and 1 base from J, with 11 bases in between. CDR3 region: CASSSPDSSYNEQFF. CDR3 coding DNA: TGTGCCAGCAGCTCCCCGGACAGTTCCTACAATGAGCAGTTCTTC.

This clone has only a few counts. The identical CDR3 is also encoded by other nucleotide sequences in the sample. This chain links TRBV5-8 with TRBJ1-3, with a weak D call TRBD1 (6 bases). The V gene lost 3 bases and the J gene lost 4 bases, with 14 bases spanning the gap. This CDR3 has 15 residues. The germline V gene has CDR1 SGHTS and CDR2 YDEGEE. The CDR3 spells CASSSDRIPGNTIYF. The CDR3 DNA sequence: TGTGCCAGCAGCTCAGACAGGATCCCCGGAAACACCATATATTTT. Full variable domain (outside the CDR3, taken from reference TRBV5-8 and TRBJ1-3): EAGVTQSPTHLIKTRGQQATLRCSPISGHTSVYWYQQALGLGLQFLLWYDEGEERNRGNFPPRFSGRQFPNYSSELNVNALELEDSALYLCASSSDRIPGNTIYFGEGSWLTVV.

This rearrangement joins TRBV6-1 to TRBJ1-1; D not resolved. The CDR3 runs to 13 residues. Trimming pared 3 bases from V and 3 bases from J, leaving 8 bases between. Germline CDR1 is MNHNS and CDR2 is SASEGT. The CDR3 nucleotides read TGTGCCAGCAGTGAGTACGGGGACACTGAAGCTTTCTTT. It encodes CASSEYGDTEAFF.

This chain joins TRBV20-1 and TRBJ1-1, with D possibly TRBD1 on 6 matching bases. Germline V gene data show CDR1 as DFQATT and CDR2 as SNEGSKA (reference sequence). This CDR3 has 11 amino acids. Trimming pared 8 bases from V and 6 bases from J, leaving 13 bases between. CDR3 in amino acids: CSPQWTAEAFF. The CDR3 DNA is TGCAGTCCTCAGTGGACAGCTGAAGCTTTCTTT.

CDR3 in amino acids: CAGFPWSRGPYNEQFF. The CDR3 bases are TGTGCCGGATTCCCTTGGAGCCGGGGACCGTACAATGAGCAGTTCTTC. The chain recombines TRBV19 with TRBJ2-1; D might be TRBD1 or TRBD2, each matching 5 bases. V was pared by 11 bases and J by 4 bases, with 24 bases between. CDR3 size: 16 residues. The germline gives CDR1 LNHDA, CDR2 SQIVND (reference sequence).

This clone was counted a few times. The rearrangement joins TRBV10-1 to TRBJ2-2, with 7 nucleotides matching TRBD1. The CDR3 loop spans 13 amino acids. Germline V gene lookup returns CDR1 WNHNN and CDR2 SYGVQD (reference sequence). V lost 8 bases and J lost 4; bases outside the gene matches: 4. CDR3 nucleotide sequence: TGCGCCAGCTCCTCAGGGGGCACCGGGGAGCTGTTTTTT. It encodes CASSSGGTGELFF.

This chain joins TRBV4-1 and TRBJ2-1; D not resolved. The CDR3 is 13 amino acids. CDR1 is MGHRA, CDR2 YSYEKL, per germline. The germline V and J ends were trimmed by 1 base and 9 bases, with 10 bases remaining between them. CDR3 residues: CASSQGWAAEQFF. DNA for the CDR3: TGCGCCAGCAGCCAAGGATGGGCCGCTGAGCAGTTCTTC.

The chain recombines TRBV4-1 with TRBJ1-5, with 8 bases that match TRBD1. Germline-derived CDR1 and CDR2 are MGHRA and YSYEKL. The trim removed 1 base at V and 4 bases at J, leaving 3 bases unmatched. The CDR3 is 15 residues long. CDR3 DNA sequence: TGCGCCAGCAGCCAAGCGGACAGGGATAATCAGCCCCAGCATTTT. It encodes CASSQADRDNQPQHF.

In DNA, the CDR3 is TGCAGCGTTGAGTGGGGAACAGGGCGTGAAAAACTGTTTTTT. Translating gives CSVEWGTGREKLFF. The chain combines TRBV29-1 with TRBJ1-4; tentatively, D is TRBD1 (6 bases). The CDR3 is 14 amino acids. V shed 3 bases and J shed 7 bases, with 15 bases lying between them. Per germline, CDR1 SQVTM and CDR2 ANQGSEA.

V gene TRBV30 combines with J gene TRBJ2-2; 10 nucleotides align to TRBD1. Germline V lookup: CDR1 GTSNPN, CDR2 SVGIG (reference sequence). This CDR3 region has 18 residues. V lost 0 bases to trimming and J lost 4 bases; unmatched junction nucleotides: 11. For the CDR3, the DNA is TGTGCCTGGAGTGTCCTATTATGGGACAGGGGAACCACCGGGGAGCTGTTTTTT. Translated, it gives CAWSVLLWDRGTTGELFF.

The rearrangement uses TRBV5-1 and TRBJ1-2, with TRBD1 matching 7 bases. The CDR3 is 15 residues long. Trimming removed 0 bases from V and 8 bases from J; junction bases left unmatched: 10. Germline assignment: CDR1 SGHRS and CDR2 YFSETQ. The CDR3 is CASSLVPSGGEGYTF. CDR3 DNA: TGCGCCAGCAGCTTGGTCCCATCAGGGGGAGAAGGCTACACCTTC.

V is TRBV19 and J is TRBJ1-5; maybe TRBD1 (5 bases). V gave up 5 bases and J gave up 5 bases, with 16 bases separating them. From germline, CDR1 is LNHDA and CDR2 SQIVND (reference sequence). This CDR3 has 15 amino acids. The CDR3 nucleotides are TGTGCCAGTAGTTCCCAGCGGGGCGTCGATCAGCCCCAGCATTTT. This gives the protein CASSSQRGVDQPQHF.

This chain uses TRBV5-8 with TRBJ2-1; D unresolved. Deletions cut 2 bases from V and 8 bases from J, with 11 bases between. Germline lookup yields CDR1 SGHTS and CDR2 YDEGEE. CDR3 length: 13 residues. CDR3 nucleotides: TGTGCCAGCAGCTTTTGGCTAGGCTATGAGCAGTTCTTC. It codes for CASSFWLGYEQFF. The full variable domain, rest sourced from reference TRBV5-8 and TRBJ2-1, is EAGVTQSPTHLIKTRGQQATLRCSPISGHTSVYWYQQALGLGLQFLLWYDEGEERNRGNFPPRFSGRQFPNYSSELNVNALELEDSALYLCASSFWLGYEQFFGPGTRLTVL.

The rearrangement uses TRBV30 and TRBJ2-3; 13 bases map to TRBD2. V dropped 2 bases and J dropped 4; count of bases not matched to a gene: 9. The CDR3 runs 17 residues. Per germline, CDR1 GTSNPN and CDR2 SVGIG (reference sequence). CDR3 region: CAWSLGTSGIKADTQYF. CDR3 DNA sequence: TGTGCCTGGAGTCTCGGGACTAGCGGGATAAAGGCAGATACGCAGTATTTT.

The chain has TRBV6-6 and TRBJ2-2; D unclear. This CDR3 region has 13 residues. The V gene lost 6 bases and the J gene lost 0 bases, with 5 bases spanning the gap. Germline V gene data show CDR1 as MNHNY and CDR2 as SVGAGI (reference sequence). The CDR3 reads CASSPTNTGELFF. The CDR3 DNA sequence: TGTGCCAGCAGCCCAACGAACACCGGGGAGCTGTTTTTT.

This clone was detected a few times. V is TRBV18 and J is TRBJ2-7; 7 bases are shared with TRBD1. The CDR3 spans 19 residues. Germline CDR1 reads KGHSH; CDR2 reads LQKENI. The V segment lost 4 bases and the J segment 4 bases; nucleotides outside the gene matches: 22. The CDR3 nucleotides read TGTGCCAGCTCACTAGTAGAATTCCCAGGGGGATTGGACGGGTACGAGCAGTACTTC. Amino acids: CASSLVEFPGGLDGYEQYF. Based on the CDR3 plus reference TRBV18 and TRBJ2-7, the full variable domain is NAGVMQNPRHLVRRRGQEARLRCSPMKGHSHVYWYRQLPEEGLKFMVYLQKENIIDESGMPKERFSAEFPKEGPSILRIQQVVRGDSAAYFCASSLVEFPGGLDGYEQYFGPGTRLTVT.

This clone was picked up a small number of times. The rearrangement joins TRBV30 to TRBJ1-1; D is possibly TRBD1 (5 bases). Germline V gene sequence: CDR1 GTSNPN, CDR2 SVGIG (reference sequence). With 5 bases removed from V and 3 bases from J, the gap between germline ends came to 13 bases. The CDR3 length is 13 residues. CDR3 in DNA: TGTGCCTGGGATTATGGGACCGACACTGAAGCTTTCTTT. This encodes CAWDYGTDTEAFF. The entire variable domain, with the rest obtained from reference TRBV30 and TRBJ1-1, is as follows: SQTIHQWPATLVQPVGSPLSLECTVEGTSNPNLYWYRQAAGRGLQLLFYSVGIGQISSEVPQNLSASRPQDRQFILSSKKLLLSDSGFYLCAWDYGTDTEAFFGQGTRLTVV.

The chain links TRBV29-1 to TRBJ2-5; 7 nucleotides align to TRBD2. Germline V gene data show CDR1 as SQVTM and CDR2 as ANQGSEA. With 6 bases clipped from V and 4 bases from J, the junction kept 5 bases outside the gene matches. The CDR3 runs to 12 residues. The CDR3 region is CSVEREVETQYF. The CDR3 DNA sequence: TGCAGCGTCGAACGGGAGGTAGAGACCCAGTACTTC. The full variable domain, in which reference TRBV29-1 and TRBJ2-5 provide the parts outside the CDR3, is SAVISQKPSRDICQRGTSLTIQCQVDSQVTMMFWYRQQPGQSLTLIATANQGSEATYESGFVIDKFPISRPNLTFSTLTVSNMSPEDSSIYLCSVEREVETQYFGPGTRLLVL.

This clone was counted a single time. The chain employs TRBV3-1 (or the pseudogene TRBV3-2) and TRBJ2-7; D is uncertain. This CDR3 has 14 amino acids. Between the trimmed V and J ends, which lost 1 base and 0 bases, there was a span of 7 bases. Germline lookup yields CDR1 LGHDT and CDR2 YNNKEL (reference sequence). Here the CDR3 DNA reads TGTGCCAGCAGCCAAGGGGCGCACTCCTACGAGCAGTACTTC. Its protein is CASSQGAHSYEQYF.